The 27 T cell receptor beta chains below were found in one sample sequenced in a study of CD8+ T cells in alopecia areata. Treatment noted: oral pan-JAK inhibitor, 5-10 mg twice daily. Once RNA had been extracted, it was reverse transcribed into cDNA to act as the sequencing template. The method was immunoSEQ multiplex PCR; TCRdb's version includes in-frame clones alone and lacks a portion of them. This table has about 210,000 clones, around 43% appearing once. Sequencing was performed on CD4+ T cells sorted from blood, taken between weeks 36 and 40, from a patient treated with tofacitinib. These receptors all stem from a human donor with alopecia areata.

This clone was seen only a few times. The chain combines TRBV29-1 with TRBJ1-3; weak D call: TRBD1 (6 bases). Germline-derived CDR1 and CDR2 are SQVTM and ANQGSEA. This CDR3 comprises 18 residues. V dropped 0 bases and J dropped 0 bases, with 18 bases sitting between them. The CDR3 sequence: CSVEDLHAGDFSGNTIYF. CDR3 sequence (DNA): TGCAGCGTTGAAGATCTTCATGCAGGGGACTTCTCTGGAAACACCATATATTTT.

This clone has only a few counts. This rearrangement joins TRBV7-2 to TRBJ1-5; D is uncertain. This CDR3 is 12 amino acids long. Trimming removed 5 bases from V and 6 bases from J, with 8 bases in between. Germline loops: CDR1 SGHTA, CDR2 FQGNSA. The CDR3, as DNA: TGTGCCAGCAGCCCGGGGAGTCAGCCCCAGCATTTT. It is translated as CASSPGSQPQHF.

This sequence joins TRBV5-6 and TRBJ2-3, with D unclear. Germline V gene lookup returns CDR1 SGHDT and CDR2 YYEEEE. The V end was cut by 4 bases, the J end by 5 bases, with 8 bases between. This CDR3 comprises 12 residues. The CDR3 sequence: CASSNDRDTQYF. The CDR3 nucleotides read TGTGCCAGCAGCAACGACCGAGATACGCAGTATTTT.

The chain joins TRBV2 to TRBJ1-5; 9 bases match TRBD1. This CDR3 comprises 16 residues. Germline lookup yields CDR1 SNHLY and CDR2 FYNNEI. The V and J ends lost 6 bases and 2 bases, in that order; junction bases with no gene match: 8. DNA of the CDR3: TGTGCCAGCAGGCGGGACAGGGCAGGCGGCAATCAGCCCCAGCATTTT. Amino acids: CASRRDRAGGNQPQHF. Based on the CDR3 plus reference TRBV2 and TRBJ1-5, the full variable domain is EPEVTQTPSHQVTQMGQEVILRCVPISNHLYFYWYRQILGQKVEFLVSFYNNEISEKSEIFDDQFSVERPDGSNFTLKIRSTKLEDSAMYFCASRRDRAGGNQPQHFGDGTRLSIL.

The chain joins TRBV27 to TRBJ2-7; tentatively, D is TRBD2 (6 bases). V was clipped by 11 bases and J by 0 bases, with 17 bases between them. This CDR3 comprises 14 residues. Germline values: CDR1 MNHEY, CDR2 SMNVEV (reference sequence). CDR3 DNA sequence: TGTGCCTCGAAGGGAGGAGCGGTCTCCTACGAGCAGTACTTC. Its translation: CASKGGAVSYEQYF.

J is TRBJ1-2 and V is TRBV4-3; no definite D call. CDR1 and CDR2 (germline): LGHNA, YSLEER. Trimming took 4 bases from V and 2 from J, leaving 8 bases between them. This CDR3 has 13 amino acids. CDR3 amino acids: CASSPLRNYGYTF. CDR3 bases: TGCGCCAGCAGCCCTCTAAGGAACTATGGCTACACCTTC.

The V call is TRBV7-9, the J call TRBJ1-5, with D unresolved. Germline V gene data show CDR1 as SEHNR and CDR2 as FQNEAQ (reference sequence). V dropped 1 base and J dropped 5 bases, with 6 bases sitting between them. This CDR3 is built from 13 residues. This CDR3 reads CASSLGTDQPQHF. In DNA, the CDR3 is TGTGCCAGCAGCTTAGGAACGGATCAGCCCCAGCATTTT.

This clone was seen a few times. The rearrangement links TRBV20-1 to TRBJ2-1; unclear D gene. V dropped 3 bases and J dropped 8 bases, with 8 bases sitting between them. Germline loops: CDR1 DFQATT, CDR2 SNEGSKA (reference sequence). CDR3 length: 11 residues. CDR3 residues: CSASPADEQFF. CDR3 DNA: TGCAGTGCTAGCCCGGCAGATGAGCAGTTCTTC.

This clone has just one count. This chain links TRBV4-1 with TRBJ1-1, with D uncertain. The CDR3 is made up of 13 amino acids. Germline CDR1 is MGHRA and CDR2 is YSYEKL. The germline V and J ends were trimmed by 0 bases and 6 bases, with 8 bases remaining between them. The CDR3 DNA follows: TGCGCCAGCAGCCAAGATATAGAGGCTGAAGCTTTCTTT. This gives the protein CASSQDIEAEAFF.

The J gene is TRBJ2-7, the V gene TRBV7-6, with 9 bases aligning to TRBD2. CDR1 is SGHVS, CDR2 FNYEAQ, per germline. V trimming: 3 bases; J trimming: 2 bases; junction bases outside the gene matches: 8. This CDR3 is built from 16 residues. The CDR3, as DNA: TGTGCCAGCAGCTTGGGGCCCTTAGCGGGAGCCTACGAGCAGTACTTC. It specifies CASSLGPLAGAYEQYF. Drawing the rest from reference TRBV7-6 and TRBJ2-7, the complete variable domain is GAGVSQSPRYKVTKRGQDVALRCDPISGHVSLYWYRQALGQGPEFLTYFNYEAQQDKSGLPNDRFSAERPEGSISTLTIQRTEQRDSAMYRCASSLGPLAGAYEQYFGPGTRLTVT.

The gene calls are TRBV5-1 and TRBJ2-7; 10 bases are a match to TRBD2. The V gene end was trimmed by 4 bases and the J gene end by 3 bases; junction bases not matched to a gene: 7. CDR3 length equals 15 residues. Germline V CDR1 and CDR2: SGHRS, YFSETQ. The CDR3 DNA reads TGCGCCAGCAGCGCCAGCACTAGCGGGAACTACGAGCAGTACTTC. The encoded protein is CASSASTSGNYEQYF.

This clone was seen just once. V usage is TRBV5-1 and J usage is TRBJ1-5; D is unresolved. The length of the CDR3 is 14 residues. Between the trimmed V and J ends, which lost 4 bases and 4 bases, there was a span of 12 bases. Per the germline V gene, CDR1 is SGHRS and CDR2 is YFSETQ. The CDR3 nucleotides read TGCGCCAGCAGCGAGGGCAGTAATAATCAGCCCCAGCATTTT. It is translated as CASSEGSNNQPQHF.

The chain is built from TRBV28 and TRBJ2-5, with no clear D. Germline V gene sequence: CDR1 MDHEN, CDR2 SYDVKM. Trimming stripped 3 bases from V and 5 bases from J, with 16 bases between. The CDR3 is made up of 15 amino acids. The CDR3 bases are TGTGCCAGCAGTTTGGTCGGAGTAGGTGTGGAGACCCAGTACTTC. Translated: CASSLVGVGVETQYF.

The chain recombines TRBV29-1 with TRBJ2-3, with 7 nucleotides matching TRBD1. J gave up 4 bases and V 7 bases, and 5 bases lay outside the gene matches. Germline CDR1 reads SQVTM; CDR2 reads ANQGSEA. The CDR3 sequence is 12 residues long. The CDR3 loop reads CSERQGPDTQYF. The CDR3 nucleotides are TGCAGCGAAAGACAGGGTCCAGATACGCAGTATTTT.

The rearrangement links TRBV5-1 to TRBJ2-2; perhaps D is TRBD1 or TRBD2 (7 bases each). Germline loops: CDR1 SGHRS, CDR2 YFSETQ. This CDR3 region has 16 residues. V dropped 3 bases and J dropped 3 bases, with 15 bases sitting between them. CDR3 loop: CASSYRQGGDTGELFF. CDR3 sequence (DNA): TGCGCCAGCAGCTACCGACAGGGAGGGGACACCGGGGAGCTGTTTTTT.

The chain has TRBV7-6 and TRBJ2-7, with a tentative D call TRBD2 (5 bases). Germline V gene data show CDR1 as SGHVS and CDR2 as FNYEAQ. Trimming shortened V by 2 bases and J by 0 bases, and 14 bases separated the two germline ends. The CDR3 extends over 16 amino acids. The CDR3 reads CASSLSSGRSSYEQYF. The DNA of the CDR3 is TGTGCCAGCAGCTTATCGAGCGGCAGGAGCTCCTACGAGCAGTACTTC.

The chain couples TRBV25-1 to TRBJ2-1, with 7 bases aligning to TRBD1. CDR3 length equals 15 residues. After removal of 6 bases from V and 2 bases from J, the junction contained 7 bases not matched to a gene. Germline V CDR1 and CDR2: MGHDK, SYGVNS. In DNA form, the CDR3 reads TGTGCCAGCAGCCTCACGGGGACAGCCTACAATGAGCAGTTCTTC. Translation: CASSLTGTAYNEQFF. Looking up the rest from reference TRBV25-1 and TRBJ2-1 gives the full variable domain: EADIYQTPRYLVIGTGKKITLECSQTMGHDKMYWYQQDPGMELHLIHYSYGVNSTEKGDLSSESTVSRIRTEHFPLTLESARPSHTSQYLCASSLTGTAYNEQFFGPGTRLTVL.

The chain joins TRBV4-2 to TRBJ2-3; 7 bases are shared with TRBD2. The V segment lost 8 bases and the J segment 2 bases; nucleotides outside the gene matches: 13. The CDR3 loop spans 16 amino acids. Germline CDR1 reads LGHNA; CDR2 reads YNFKEQ. The CDR3 here is CASSPQAGPATDTQYF. In DNA, the CDR3 is TGTGCCAGCTCCCCCCAAGCGGGACCCGCCACAGATACGCAGTATTTT.

The V and J genes are TRBV11-2 and TRBJ2-1; 7 nucleotides agree with TRBD2. CDR1 and CDR2 (germline): SGHAT, FQNNGV. The V segment lost 5 bases and the J segment 7 bases; nucleotides outside the gene matches: 8. This CDR3 has 14 residues. The CDR3 DNA sequence: TGTGCCAGCAGCGCCAGCGGGACCCGAAATGAGCAGTTCTTC. It is translated as CASSASGTRNEQFF.

This clone is a singleton in its sample. The chain employs TRBV5-1 and TRBJ1-5, with no clear D. The germline V gene encodes CDR1 SGHRS and CDR2 YFSETQ. Trimming left V 0 bases short and J 4 bases short, with 8 bases between. The CDR3 extends over 14 amino acids. The CDR3 DNA reads as TGCGCCAGCAGCTTGGGAAGCCTGAATCAGCCCCAGCATTTT. This codes for CASSLGSLNQPQHF.

In this sample, this clone turned up a few times. One base separates it from a far larger clone, so it is likely a read error. The chain carries TRBV7-9 and TRBJ2-1; 12 bases agree with TRBD2. This CDR3 is built from 15 residues. CDR1 and CDR2 (germline): SEHNR, FQNEAQ (reference sequence). In DNA, the CDR3 is TGCGTCACCTCGACTAGCGGGAGCAGGAGGTATGAGCAGTTCTTC. Its translation: CVTSTSGSRRYEQFF.

This chain joins TRBV10-3 and TRBJ2-3; no clear D. Trimming left V 6 bases short and J 2 bases short, with 9 bases between. Germline CDR1 reads ENHRY; CDR2 reads SYGVKD. This CDR3 is built from 13 residues. The CDR3 coding sequence is TGTGCCATCAGGTTCCCAGACACAGATACGCAGTATTTT. It yields the protein CAIRFPDTDTQYF.

This clone was observed many times. This chain links TRBV10-2 with TRBJ2-2; 11 bases are shared with TRBD2. The V and J ends lost 5 bases and 6 bases, in that order; junction bases with no gene match: 5. Germline V CDR1 and CDR2: WSHSY, SAAADI. This CDR3 spans 15 amino acids. Here the CDR3 reads CASSLTSGKAGELFF. CDR3 nucleotide sequence: TGCGCCAGCAGTCTGACTAGCGGGAAGGCCGGGGAGCTGTTTTTT.

The chain employs TRBV28 and TRBJ2-1, with 8 bases aligning to TRBD2. The V and J ends lost 6 bases and 0 bases, in that order; junction bases with no gene match: 4. In germline, CDR1 is MDHEN, CDR2 SYDVKM. The CDR3 loop spans 15 amino acids. The CDR3 coding sequence is TGTGCCAGCAGCGGCGGGGGGAGCTCCTACAATGAGCAGTTCTTC. Amino acid sequence: CASSGGGSSYNEQFF.

In this sample, this clone turned up a few times. This chain connects TRBV5-1 to TRBJ1-1, with D possibly matching TRBD1 (5 bases). V lost 3 bases and J 1 base, leaving 13 bases between the germline ends. The CDR3 runs 15 residues. Per the germline V gene, CDR1 is SGHRS and CDR2 is YFSETQ. This chain's CDR3 is CASSSLGLTNTEAFF. The CDR3 coding sequence is TGCGCCAGCAGCTCGCTGGGACTGACGAACACTGAAGCTTTCTTT.

This sequence joins TRBV25-1 and TRBJ2-2; no clear D. The CDR3 totals 15 residues. V lost 4 bases and J lost 1, with 10 bases in between. Germline V gene sequence: CDR1 MGHDK, CDR2 SYGVNS. The CDR3 protein is CASSANWGNTGELFF. The CDR3 nucleotides are TGTGCCAGCAGTGCCAACTGGGGGAACACCGGGGAGCTGTTTTTT.

This clone was observed a single time. The V and J genes are TRBV29-1 and TRBJ1-1; no reliable D call. The germline gives CDR1 SQVTM, CDR2 ANQGSEA. The V gene lost 3 bases and the J gene lost 6 bases, with 17 bases spanning the gap. This CDR3 is built from 14 residues. CDR3 residues: CSVEANVELAEAFF. The DNA for the CDR3 is TGCAGCGTTGAGGCAAATGTTGAATTGGCTGAAGCTTTCTTT.